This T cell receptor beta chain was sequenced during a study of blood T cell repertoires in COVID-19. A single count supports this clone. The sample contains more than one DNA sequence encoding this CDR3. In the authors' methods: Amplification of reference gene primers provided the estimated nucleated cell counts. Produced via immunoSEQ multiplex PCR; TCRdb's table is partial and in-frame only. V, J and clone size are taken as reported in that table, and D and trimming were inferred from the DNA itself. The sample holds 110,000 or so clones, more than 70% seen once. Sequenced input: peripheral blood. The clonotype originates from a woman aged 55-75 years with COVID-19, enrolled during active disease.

CDR3 coding DNA: TGTGCCAGCAGTCTACAGGGGTATAATTCACCCCTCCACTTT. It is translated as CASSLQGYNSPLHF. The rearrangement uses TRBV5-4 and TRBJ1-6; 7 nucleotides match TRBD1. From germline, CDR1 is SGHNT and CDR2 YYREEE (reference sequence). The CDR3 contains 14 residues. The V and J ends lost 5 bases and 4 bases, in that order; junction bases with no gene match: 3.